What follows is one TCR beta chain and its context. The specificity of this receptor is unknown. Compared with germline, one end of the junction differs, possibly owing to a read error. The sample is drawn from a study of control samples from healthy donors and cancer patients (dated by TCRdb to 2020 to 2021). The library was prepared using the immunoSEQ multiplex PCR assay. TCRdb stores this immuneACCESS table with in-frame sequences only. Part of the clones is absent; in the studies checked, under half of the shortfall reflects unresolved V genes, and no reason is known for the rest. A total of around 12,000 clones appear in this sample, about 92% of them only once. Together, the top ten hold 13% to 15% of the sample. CDR1 MNHEY and CDR2 SVGAGI are derived from the germline V gene. Reading from cysteine to phenylalanine, the CDR3 counts 14 amino acids. The DNA shown is the 42-base CDR3, in frame from base 1.

The sample was PBMCs. This TCR came from an older man with lung cancer. The chain is encoded by TRBV6-5 joined to TRBJ1-2; TRBD1 aligns with 8 central bases. In nucleotides, the sequence is TGTGCCAGCAGTGACTCGGACAGGGCCTATGGCTACACCTTC. This yields the protein CASSDSDRAYGYTF.